This T cell receptor (beta chain) stems from a study of blood T cells in healthy people across ages. Study details: Template-switching capture recovered about one barcoded beta molecule per two T cells.

General study findings and limits: Naive CD4+ cell counts and diversity both ran higher in long-lived than in aged donors. The study regarded diversity estimates from one million T cells as underestimates.

A second PCR of 7 to 11 cycles used a sample-barcoded 5' primer and a J-beta primer mix. TCRdb processed the 5' RACE reads anew with MiXCR; each CDR3 protein has one entry. The sample lists approximately 800,000 distinct CDR3 sequences, over 45% occurring once. This CDR3 spans 15 amino acids. V lost 6 bases, J lost 3 bases, and 14 bases lay in between. Germline CDR1 reads MNHEY; CDR2 reads SMNVEV (reference sequence). A word on this clonotype: The antigen is undetermined.

Sequencing was done on a sample of blood. This TCR was sampled from a man aged 25 to 40 in good health. The genes are TRBV27 and TRBJ2-2, with D perhaps given as TRBD1 or TRBD2 (6 bases each). The CDR3 coding sequence is TGTGCCAGCAGAGGGGGAGGTAGTGACACCGGGGAGCTGTTTTTT. Translated: CASRGGGSDTGELFF.